Listed below are T cell receptor beta chains from one sample, sequenced in a study of blood T cell repertoires in COVID-19. The method was immunoSEQ multiplex PCR; TCRdb's version includes in-frame clones alone and lacks a portion of them. The sample includes 150,000 to 200,000 clones, approximately 85% of them seen just once. The sample consisted of peripheral blood. These receptors were taken from a woman aged 55 to 70 with acute or convalescent COVID-19. CDR3s include the opening cysteine and the closing phenylalanine or tryptophan. Fields, in order: V gene, clone size, CDR3 protein. For some rows the clone size is stated as once, few or many, or as a class when expanded; others skip it.

TRBV9 - CASRREYGVGELFF
TRBV2 once CASTVASGRGNTGELFF
TRBV6-6 - CASSPGLQLTDTQYF
TRBV2 - CASSDRRFQETQYF
TRBV7-3 - CASRRDSNNSPLHF
TRBV7-2 - CASSLASTSNEQFF
TRBV7-8 - CASSPGRIPSSYNSPLHF
TRBV5-1 - CASSLDREAFF
TRBV24-1 once CATSDATTSGTSYNEQFF
TRBV28 - CASSLFGGGRSGNTIYF
TRBV10-1 once CASSESGTGVETQYF
TRBV10-2 - CASSDPGPQGEQFF
TRBV5-1 - CASSLVVGGPYEQYF
TRBV6-1 - CASSDSTGGDTEAFF
TRBV7-8 - CASSLTGTLAKNIQYF
TRBV19 few CASSPWTGGTEAFF
TRBV24-1 - CATSGGIGTSGLYNEQFF
TRBV2 - CASSERGQGGSPLHF
TRBV27 - CASSLGSGSSYNEQFF
TRBV24-1 - CATSDQRTGGGLADGYTF
TRBV5-1 - CASSLSSGRGFGELFF
TRBV28 few CASSGDRETQYF
TRBV30 - CAWRRTGLGNEKLFF
TRBV5-4 - CASSPTGQSYEQYF
TRBV18 - CASSPTQGNTGNTIYF
TRBV25-1 few CATSGTTNTGELFF
TRBV3-1/TRBV3-2 - CASSQFGTGHEKLFF
TRBV5-1 - CASSLGHANSYNEQFF
TRBV29-1 - CSASKSVVETQYF
TRBV3-1/TRBV3-2 - CASSLGQGSYTF
TRBV28 - CASSFAAGGQETQYF
TRBV11-2 - CATGTIYEQYF
TRBV5-4 - CASSRGGSATNEKLFF
TRBV28 - CASSTLGSGSWPTYMGFGQYF
TRBV25-1 - CASSDINYGYTF
TRBV7-3 - CASSQSGRAYNEQFF
TRBV27 - CASSLPGGTDTQYF
TRBV28 - CASSSPGGGRNTEAFF
TRBV3-1/TRBV3-2 - CASSQVGPGTSSPLHF
TRBV7-9 few CASSLLWATDGYTF
TRBV28 - CASRPDRGNSPLHF
TRBV7-8 - CASSLERLVGNQPQHF
TRBV14 - CASSQASSTNEKLFF
TRBV28 - CASSLAGLAVYNEQFF
TRBV28 - CASSSGQGGPEAFF
TRBV19 - CASSIDFRRANGYTF
TRBV6-5 - CASSSSGQSYQPQHF